Below, 29 T cell receptor beta chains from the same sample are listed, as sequenced in a study of blood T cell repertoires in COVID-19. Method: immunoSEQ multiplex PCR; TCRdb's copy keeps in-frame clones and lacks some. The profile shows some 74,000 clones, roughly four fifths of them singletons. The sequencing input was peripheral blood. The receptors were sampled from a man in his sixties or seventies with active or convalescent COVID-19.

V is TRBV12-3 or TRBV12-4 and J is TRBJ2-5, with 10 bases lining up with TRBD2. The CDR3 has 13 residues. Trimming took 5 bases from V and 7 from J; bases not matched to a gene: 4. CDR3 bases: TGTGCCAGCAGTACCAGCGGGGGGGCGACCCAGTACTTC. The encoded protein is CASSTSGGATQYF.

This clone has a single count. The genes are TRBV6-1 and TRBJ1-6; perhaps TRBD1 as D (5 bases). There are 17 residues in the CDR3. Germline CDR1 and CDR2: MNHNS and SASEGT. The V and J ends lost 4 bases and 1 base respectively, with 14 bases between them. This CDR3 is CASSAPGGRSYNSPLHF. CDR3 DNA: TGTGCCAGCAGTGCCCCGGGGGGTCGGTCCTATAATTCACCCCTCCACTTT.

This clone was picked up a small number of times. The rearrangement links TRBV19 to TRBJ1-2, with a weak D call TRBD1 (6 bases). This CDR3 is 13 amino acids long. The germline V gene encodes CDR1 LNHDA and CDR2 SQIVND (reference sequence). V lost 3 bases, J lost 3 bases, and 8 bases lay in between. The CDR3, as DNA: TGTGCCAGTAGTATGGGACACCACTATGGCTACACCTTC. It encodes CASSMGHHYGYTF.

The chain recombines TRBV6-5 with TRBJ2-3; 8 bases match TRBD2. After removal of 5 bases from V and 6 bases from J, the junction contained 4 bases not matched to a gene. CDR1 is MNHEY and CDR2 is SVGAGI in the germline V gene. CDR3 length equals 13 residues. The CDR3, as DNA: TGTGCCAGCAGTCTCCGGGGGGGGGATACGCAGTATTTT. The encoded protein is CASSLRGGDTQYF.

The chain carries TRBV2 and TRBJ1-4; TRBD1 might be the D (6 bases). The CDR3 is 15 residues long. In germline, CDR1 is SNHLY, CDR2 FYNNEI. The ends were cut back, 4 bases at V and 8 bases at J, with 17 bases in the middle. This CDR3 reads CASSGAAGGGEKLFF. The CDR3, as DNA: TGTGCCAGCAGTGGAGCAGCGGGAGGGGGAGAAAAACTGTTTTTT.

This clone was found a few times. The chain recombines TRBV19 with TRBJ1-1; D uncertain. The CDR3 consists of 13 residues. The germline V gene has CDR1 LNHDA and CDR2 SQIVND (reference sequence). Trimming took 0 bases from V and 11 from J, leaving 13 bases between them. DNA for the CDR3: TGTGCCAGTAGTATAGAGAGGTCCACAACTGCTTTCTTT. As protein: CASSIERSTTAFF.

CDR3 sequence: CAWSVSTALYGNTIYF. CDR3 coding DNA: TGTGCCTGGAGTGTTAGTACAGCCCTTTATGGAAACACCATATATTTT. The V gene is TRBV30, the J gene TRBJ1-3; D is undetermined. Germline CDR1 is GTSNPN and CDR2 is SVGIG (reference sequence). Trimming took 0 bases from V and 3 from J, leaving 15 bases between them. CDR3 length equals 16 residues.

The chain recombines TRBV2 with TRBJ2-6; tentatively, D is TRBD1 (5 bases). From germline, CDR1 is SNHLY and CDR2 FYNNEI. The V end lost 7 bases, the J end lost 0 bases, and 13 bases lay between the germline ends. There are 16 residues in the CDR3. CDR3 residues: CASNRETDSGANVLTF. The DNA of the CDR3 is TGTGCCAGCAACAGAGAGACAGACTCTGGGGCCAACGTCCTGACTTTC.

This chain links TRBV5-1 with TRBJ1-2; D is unresolved. Germline lookup yields CDR1 SGHRS and CDR2 YFSETQ. The CDR3 loop spans 13 amino acids. Trimming took 0 bases from V and 5 from J, leaving 8 bases between them. The CDR3 region is CASSLGERYGYTF. The CDR3 coding sequence is TGCGCCAGCAGCTTGGGAGAGAGATATGGCTACACCTTC.

This clone was picked up one time. This chain joins TRBV3-1 (or the pseudogene TRBV3-2) and TRBJ1-6, with unresolved D. Looked up from germline, CDR1 is LGHDT and CDR2 is YNNKEL (reference sequence). The CDR3 runs 12 residues. Between the trimmed V and J ends, which lost 4 bases and 8 bases, there was a span of 6 bases. CDR3 amino acids: CASSPGYSPLHF. The CDR3 bases are TGTGCCAGCAGCCCAGGATATTCACCCCTCCACTTT.

The V gene is TRBV6-5, the J gene TRBJ1-3; no firm D call. The CDR3 length is 13 residues. Germline assignment: CDR1 MNHEY and CDR2 SVGAGI. The ends were cut back, 0 bases at V and 11 bases at J, with 11 bases in the middle. In DNA, the CDR3 is TGTGCCAGCAGTTACTCAGGGCGGGAGGCCATATATTTT. Protein: CASSYSGREAIYF.

The chain couples TRBV6-5 to TRBJ1-4; TRBD1 matches 7 bases. Germline V gene sequence: CDR1 MNHEY, CDR2 SVGAGI. This CDR3 has 15 residues. Trimming removed 5 bases from V and 4 bases from J; junction bases left unmatched: 7. As DNA, the CDR3 is TGTGCCAGCAGTCGGACAGGCACCCGTAATGAAAAACTGTTTTTT. This encodes CASSRTGTRNEKLFF.

This clone was seen a few times. The chain links TRBV7-2 to TRBJ1-6; maybe TRBD1 (5 bases). The CDR3 is made up of 15 amino acids. Trimming left V 2 bases short and J 7 bases short, with 12 bases between. Germline V CDR1 and CDR2: SGHTA, FQGNSA. The CDR3 protein is CASSLIESGNSPLHF. CDR3 sequence (DNA): TGTGCCAGCAGCTTAATCGAATCAGGGAATTCACCCCTCCACTTT.

J is TRBJ1-1 and V is TRBV19; tentative D call: TRBD1 (6 bases). V shed 10 bases and J shed 7 bases, with 16 bases lying between them. The CDR3 extends over 12 amino acids. Germline values: CDR1 LNHDA, CDR2 SQIVND (reference sequence). The DNA for the CDR3 is TGTGCCACCCAGCGGGGAGGGGGTGAAGCTTTCTTT. This translates into CATQRGGGEAFF. The full variable domain, with the rest looked up from reference TRBV19 and TRBJ1-1, is DGGITQSPKYLFRKEGQNVTLSCEQNLNHDAMYWYRQDPGQGLRLIYYSQIVNDFQKGDIAEGYSVSREKKESFPLTVTSAQKNPTAFYLCATQRGGGEAFFGQGTRLTVV.

The rearrangement links TRBV24-1 to TRBJ1-5; D gene unclear. With 2 bases removed from V and 8 bases from J, the gap between germline ends came to 9 bases. Germline V lookup: CDR1 KGHDR, CDR2 SFDVKD. CDR3 length equals 13 residues. CDR3 DNA: TGTGCCACCAGTGATTCTTACACGAAGCCCCAGCATTTT. It yields the protein CATSDSYTKPQHF.

The chain combines TRBV4-1 with TRBJ1-6; 9 bases map to TRBD1. The ends lost 1 base at V and 6 bases at J; junction bases unmatched: 4. Germline lookup yields CDR1 MGHRA and CDR2 YSYEKL. The CDR3 totals 16 residues. CDR3 loop: CASSQVTGGSNSPLHF. CDR3 DNA sequence: TGCGCCAGCAGCCAAGTTACAGGGGGCTCTAATTCACCCCTCCACTTT.

This clone was observed a few times. This rearrangement joins TRBV4-1 to TRBJ2-2; TRBD1 agrees at 8 bases. Germline assignment: CDR1 MGHRA and CDR2 YSYEKL. This CDR3 comprises 17 residues. V shed 0 bases, J shed 0 bases, and the junction held 3 bases outside the gene matches. DNA for the CDR3: TGCGCCAGCAGCCAAGATGTGGGACAGGCGAACACCGGGGAGCTGTTTTTT. It codes for CASSQDVGQANTGELFF.

V and J are TRBV3-1 (or the pseudogene TRBV3-2) and TRBJ1-2; D unclear. The CDR3 sequence is 16 residues long. The V gene's germline CDR1 is LGHDT and CDR2 YNNKEL (reference sequence). With 0 bases removed from V and 2 bases from J, the gap between germline ends came to 13 bases. The CDR3 loop is CASSQEFRYSNYGYTF. The CDR3 region has the DNA TGTGCCAGCAGCCAAGAGTTTCGGTATTCGAACTATGGCTACACCTTC.

This sequence joins TRBV6-1 and TRBJ2-5; 8 bases align to TRBD1. The CDR3 extends over 17 amino acids. Germline CDR1 is MNHNS and CDR2 is SASEGT. With V trimmed by 1 base and J by 7 bases, 14 bases remained unmatched. CDR3 residues: CASSEVGTGSLRTTQYF. The CDR3 DNA reads as TGTGCCAGCAGTGAAGTCGGGACAGGTTCCCTAAGAACGACCCAGTACTTC.

This clone occurred once. The V and J genes are TRBV28 and TRBJ1-5, with D tentatively TRBD1 (6 bases). Trimming left V 6 bases short and J 3 bases short, with 9 bases between. The CDR3 has 13 residues. Germline V lookup: CDR1 MDHEN, CDR2 SYDVKM. The CDR3 DNA is TGTGCCAGCAGGGGGGCCTCCAATCAGCCCCAGCATTTT. Protein sequence: CASRGASNQPQHF.

The rearrangement links TRBV30 to TRBJ1-5, with 9 bases identical to TRBD1. Germline V gene sequence: CDR1 GTSNPN, CDR2 SVGIG (reference sequence). V dropped 2 bases and J dropped 3; count of bases not matched to a gene: 5. There are 15 residues in the CDR3. DNA of the CDR3: TGTGCCTGGAGTTCGGGACAGGGAGACAATCAGCCCCAGCATTTT. Translating it yields CAWSSGQGDNQPQHF.

The genes are TRBV12-3 or TRBV12-4 and TRBJ2-7; the D gene is possibly TRBD2 (5 bases). The ends were cut back, 3 bases at V and 12 bases at J, with 15 bases in the middle. CDR3 size: 12 residues. Written as DNA, the CDR3 is TGTGCCAGCAGTTTCGGTCGGGGAAGGCTGTACTTC. As protein: CASSFGRGRLYF.

The chain combines TRBV5-1 with TRBJ1-2, with 9 positions matching TRBD1. From germline, CDR1 is SGHRS and CDR2 YFSETQ. The CDR3 consists of 13 residues. Trimming removed 2 bases from V and 7 bases from J; junction bases left unmatched: 3. CDR3 residues: CASSLQGAGGYTF. In DNA form, the CDR3 reads TGCGCCAGCAGCTTACAGGGGGCTGGTGGCTACACCTTC.

The rearrangement joins TRBV6-5 to TRBJ2-7; TRBD1 agrees at 8 bases. CDR1 and CDR2 (germline): MNHEY, SVGAGI. J was trimmed by 0 bases and V by 7 bases; bases with no gene match: 5. The CDR3 consists of 14 residues. CDR3 amino acids: CASTPGQASYEQYF. For the CDR3, the DNA is TGTGCCAGCACACCGGGACAGGCCTCCTACGAGCAGTACTTC.

The chain couples TRBV28 to TRBJ2-5, with 8 bases aligning to TRBD2. Germline V gives CDR1 MDHEN, CDR2 SYDVKM. This CDR3 is 14 amino acids long. V lost 6 bases, J lost 2 bases, and 5 bases stayed unmatched. The CDR3 sequence: CASSQAGVQETQYF. CDR3 nucleotides: TGTGCCAGCAGCCAAGCGGGGGTTCAAGAGACCCAGTACTTC. The full variable domain, rest sourced from reference TRBV28 and TRBJ2-5, is DVKVTQSSRYLVKRTGEKVFLECVQDMDHENMFWYRQDPGLGLRLIYFSYDVKMKEKGDIPEGYSVSREKKERFSLILESASTNQTSMYLCASSQAGVQETQYFGPGTRLLVL.

The rearrangement uses TRBV5-5 and TRBJ2-7, with 7 bases fitting TRBD1. Germline CDR1 SGHKS, CDR2 YYEKEE (reference sequence). V lost 2 bases, J lost 0 bases, and 5 bases stayed unmatched. The CDR3 sequence is 15 residues long. For the CDR3, the DNA is TGTGCCAGCAGCTTTGCCCGACAGGGCTCCTACGAGCAGTACTTC. This encodes CASSFARQGSYEQYF. Based on the CDR3 plus reference TRBV5-5 and TRBJ2-7, the full variable domain is DAGVTQSPTHLIKTRGQQVTLRCSPISGHKSVSWYQQVLGQGPQFIFQYYEKEERGRGNFPDRFSARQFPNYSSELNVNALLLGDSALYLCASSFARQGSYEQYFGPGTRLTVT.

In its sample, this clone was seen once. The junction differs from germline at one of its ends, possibly a read error. The chain combines TRBV7-7 with TRBJ2-5, with unresolved D. This CDR3 is built from 15 residues. Germline V gives CDR1 SSHAT, CDR2 FNYEAQ (reference sequence). CDR3 amino acids: CASSLGGSVQETQYF. The CDR3 DNA sequence: TGTGCTAGCAGCTTAGGTGGCTCCGTCCAAGAGACCCAGTACTTC. Filled out from reference TRBV7-7 and TRBJ2-5, the complete variable domain reads GAGVSQSPRYKVTKRGQDVTLRCDPISSHATLYWYQQALGQGPEFLTYFNYEAQPDKSGLPSDRFSAERPEGSISTLTIQRTEQRDSAMYRCASSLGGSVQETQYFGPGTRLLVL.

This clone occurred a few times. The J gene is TRBJ1-5, the V gene TRBV19; a possible D gene is TRBD1 (6 bases). CDR1 is LNHDA, CDR2 SQIVND, per germline (reference sequence). This CDR3 has 15 residues. V lost 7 bases and J lost 3, with 16 bases in between. CDR3 sequence: CASNPGGGHNQPQHF. For the CDR3, the DNA is TGTGCCAGTAACCCGGGAGGGGGACACAATCAGCCCCAGCATTTT.

This clone has at least ten counts. This sample also contains other DNA sequences that code for the same CDR3. The chain employs TRBV19 and TRBJ2-7; 9 nucleotides match TRBD1. The germline V gene encodes CDR1 LNHDA and CDR2 SQIVND (reference sequence). The J segment lost 2 bases and the V segment lost 5 bases, leaving 7 bases of the junction unmatched. CDR3 length: 15 residues. This chain's CDR3 is CASSAPGQGAYEQYF. CDR3 coding DNA: TGTGCCAGTAGTGCACCGGGACAGGGAGCCTACGAGCAGTACTTC. The full variable domain, its missing parts supplied by reference TRBV19 and TRBJ2-7, is DGGITQSPKYLFRKEGQNVTLSCEQNLNHDAMYWYRQDPGQGLRLIYYSQIVNDFQKGDIAEGYSVSREKKESFPLTVTSAQKNPTAFYLCASSAPGQGAYEQYFGPGTRLTVT.